This T cell receptor beta chain emerged from a study of identical twins. Findings of the study overall: Memory repertoires showed no such pattern, whereas abundant cord blood beta clonotypes carried fewer insertions. When twins shared out-of-frame alpha sequences, those sequences had excess low generation probability. The models systematically underestimated how much out-of-frame TCR alpha was shared in monozygotic twins.

Unique molecular identifiers were present on cDNA, and template switching added a universal primer site. TCRdb re-analysed the 5' RACE reads in MiXCR, keeping a single row per CDR3 protein. This sample carries about 460,000 distinct CDR3 sequences, 14% of them seen once, and the ten largest clones take around 0.57%. This clonotype has a handful of counts. Antigen: not known. V dropped 5 bases and J dropped 0; count of bases not matched to a gene: 10. This CDR3 contains 17 residues. In germline, CDR1 is PRHDT, CDR2 FYEKMQ (reference sequence). The same data also contributed to another study, on yellow fever vaccine responses in identical twins.

This sequence joins TRBV13 and TRBJ1-3, with 7 bases aligning to TRBD1. The clonotype originates from a woman between 18 and 29 years old in good health. The sequenced sample was CD4+ T cells sorted from blood. The CDR3 region has the DNA TGTGCCAGCAGCCTAAGACAGGGCCGCAGCTCTGGAAACACCATATATTTT. This translates into CASSLRQGRSSGNTIYF.